This section outlines one TCR beta chain sequence together with its context. Living in about 25 US areas, the participants were between about 18 and 100 years of age. The data were produced by immunoSEQ multiplex PCR, yet TCRdb's version contains in-frame clones alone and is incomplete. Here the sample spans 250,000 to 300,000 clones, around 90% being singletons. This specimen comes from a study of blood T cell repertoires in COVID-19. This CDR3 comprises 13 residues. V was cut by 2 bases and J by 3 bases, with 8 bases left in between. Germline V gene sequence: CDR1 KGHSH, CDR2 LQKENI. The receptor was derived from a woman between 55 and 75 years old in a cohort exposed to, infected with or recovered from COVID-19 (not recorded which). This sequence joins TRBV18 and TRBJ2-7, with D unclear. Sequenced sample: PBMCs or T cells enriched from blood (not recorded which). CDR3 in DNA: TGTGCCAGCTCACCAGCACTAAGCTACGAGCAGTACTTC. It is translated as CASSPALSYEQYF.